This T cell receptor beta chain was identified in a study of blood T cells in healthy people across ages. Looking at the study overall: Template switching recovered approximately one barcoded beta molecule for every two T cells.

Germline V gene data show CDR1 as DFQATT and CDR2 as SNEGSKA (reference sequence). V was cut by 1 base and J by 9 bases, with 10 bases left in between. This CDR3 has 12 residues. A single count supports this clonotype. Antigen unknown. A second PCR of 7 to 11 cycles used a sample-barcoded 5' primer and a J-beta primer mix. MiXCR, applied by TCRdb to the 5' RACE reads, yields one record per CDR3 protein. This table holds hundreds of thousands of distinct CDR3 sequences, about 30% found once. Study results and caveats: CMV status of donors was not determined, possibly confounding expanded clonotype changes. Greater diversity and more naive CD4+ cells were seen in long-lived donors than in aged donors.

This rearrangement joins TRBV20-1 to TRBJ2-1; D not certain. The sequenced material came from blood. This TCR was recovered from a woman older than 75 in good health. The CDR3 bases are TGCAGTGCTAGAGTAGACCGCAGTGAGCAGTTCTTC. It codes for CSARVDRSEQFF.